This TCR beta chain is from a study of T cells in Graves' hyperthyroidism and ophthalmopathy. Germline V lookup: CDR1 SGHAT, CDR2 FQDESV (reference sequence). The CDR3 spans 14 residues. V lost 3 bases and J 2 bases, leaving 10 bases between the germline ends. Study findings and constraints: A median approximately 6.8 months before onset, the model predicted ophthalmopathy. Appearing also in blood were most of the thyroid clonotypes expanded above 0.001.

The table lists this clonotype with many counts. Its specificity is not known. It was RNA transcripts that yielded the amplified TCR beta CDR3 regions. An initial round of RT-PCR targeting the TCR CDR3 relied on the HTBI primer set. TCRdb used MiXCR to reprocess the multiplex PCR reads, holding one entry per CDR3 protein. Seen here are approximately 740,000 distinct CDR3 sequences, around 13% observed once, and the top ten hold about a tenth. Not enrolled were patients with uncontrolled infection, other autoimmune disease, pregnancy or lactation. Sequencing used blood. The sequence was obtained from a woman between 18 and 29 years old with Graves' hyperthyroidism. V and J are TRBV11-1 and TRBJ1-1, with D perhaps matching TRBD1 (5 bases). The CDR3: CASSFGRGNTEAFF. The CDR3 bases are TGTGCCAGCAGCTTCGGAAGGGGTAACACTGAAGCTTTCTTT.